This TCR beta chain was documented in a study of siplizumab effects on memory and regulatory T cells. Sequencing was performed with immunoSEQ multiplex PCR; in TCRdb, only in-frame clones are kept and a portion is missing. This table has roughly 62,000 clones, roughly 85% appearing once. Regarding the study as a whole: Naive T cells looked more diverse than memory cells and looked like major alloresponse contributors.

This CDR3 spans 16 amino acids. From germline, CDR1 is SGHNT and CDR2 YYREEE (reference sequence). Trimming took 4 bases from V and 1 from J; bases not matched to a gene: 7. Remarks on this clone: Its specificity is unknown.

The source material was memory CD4+ T cells sorted from blood. The V gene is TRBV5-4, the J gene TRBJ1-1; TRBD1 agrees at 10 bases. This receptor was obtained from a human donor in good health. CDR3 residues: CASSHQTGGANTEAFF. DNA for the CDR3: TGTGCCAGCAGCCACCAGACAGGGGGCGCGAACACTGAAGCTTTCTTT.